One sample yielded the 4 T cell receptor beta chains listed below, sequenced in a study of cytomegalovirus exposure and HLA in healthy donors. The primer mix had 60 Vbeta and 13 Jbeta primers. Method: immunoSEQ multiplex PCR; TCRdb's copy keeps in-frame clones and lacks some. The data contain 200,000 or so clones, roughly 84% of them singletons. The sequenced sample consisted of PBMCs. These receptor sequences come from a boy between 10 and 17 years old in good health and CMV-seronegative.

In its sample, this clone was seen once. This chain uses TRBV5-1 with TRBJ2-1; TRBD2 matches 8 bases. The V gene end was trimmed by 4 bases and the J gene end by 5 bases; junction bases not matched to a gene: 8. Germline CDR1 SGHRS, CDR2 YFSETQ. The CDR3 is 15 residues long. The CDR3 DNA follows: TGCGCCAGCAGCCCTCGGGTAGCGGGAAACAATGAGCAGTTCTTC. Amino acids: CASSPRVAGNNEQFF.

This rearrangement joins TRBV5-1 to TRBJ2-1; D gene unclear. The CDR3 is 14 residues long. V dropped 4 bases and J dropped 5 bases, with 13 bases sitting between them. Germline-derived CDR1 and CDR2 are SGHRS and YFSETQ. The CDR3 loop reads CASSHGSANNEQFF. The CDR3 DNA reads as TGCGCCAGCAGCCACGGGTCGGCCAACAATGAGCAGTTCTTC.

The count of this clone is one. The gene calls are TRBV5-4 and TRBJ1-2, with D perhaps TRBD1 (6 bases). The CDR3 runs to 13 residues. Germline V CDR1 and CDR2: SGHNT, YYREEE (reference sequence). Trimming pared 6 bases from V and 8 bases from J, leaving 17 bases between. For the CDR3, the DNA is TGTGCCAGCACTCGACCAGGGGCAGGGGGCTACACCTTC. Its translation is CASTRPGAGGYTF.

CDR3: CASRGQAGANVLTF. The CDR3 DNA reads TGTGCCAGCAGGGGACAGGCTGGGGCCAACGTCCTGACTTTC. The chain couples TRBV6-6 to TRBJ2-6; TRBD1 matches at 8 bases. The length of the CDR3 is 14 residues. The germline CDR1 and CDR2 sequences are MNHNY and SVGAGI (reference sequence). Trimming removed 6 bases from V and 2 bases from J; junction bases left unmatched: 0.